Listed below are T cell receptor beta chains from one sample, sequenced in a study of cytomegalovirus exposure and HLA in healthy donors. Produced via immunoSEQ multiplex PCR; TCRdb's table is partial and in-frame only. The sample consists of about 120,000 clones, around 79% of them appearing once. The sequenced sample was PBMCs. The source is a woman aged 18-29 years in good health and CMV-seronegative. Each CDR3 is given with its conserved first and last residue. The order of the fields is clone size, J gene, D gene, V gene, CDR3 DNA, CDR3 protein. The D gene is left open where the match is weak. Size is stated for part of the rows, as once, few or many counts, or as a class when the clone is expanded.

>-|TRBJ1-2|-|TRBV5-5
TGTGCCAGCAGCCGGGGGGCCGGGCCTGTGAGAGGCTACACCTTC
CASSRGAGPVRGYTF
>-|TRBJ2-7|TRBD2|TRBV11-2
TGTGCCAGCAGCCCGGGGGGACTTGCAGACGAGCAGTACTTC
CASSPGGLADEQYF
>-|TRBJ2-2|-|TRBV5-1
TGCGCCAGCAGCGCCTACAGGGAGCACACCGGGGAGCTGTTTTTT
CASSAYREHTGELFF
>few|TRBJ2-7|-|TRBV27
TGTGCCAGCAGCATACTAGGGGGGGCGAGTCGCGAGCAGTACTTC
CASSILGGASREQYF
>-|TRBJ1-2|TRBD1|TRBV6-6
TGTGCCAGCAGGCCCAAAGGGTCGGACAGGGCGTATGGCTACACCTTC
CASRPKGSDRAYGYTF
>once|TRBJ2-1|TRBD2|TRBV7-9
TGTGCCAGCAGCTCGACTAGCGGGCTCAATGAGCAGTTCTTC
CASSSTSGLNEQFF
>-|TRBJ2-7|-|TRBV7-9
TGTGCCAGCAGCTTGGGCAGGGATAACGAGCAGTACTTC
CASSLGRDNEQYF
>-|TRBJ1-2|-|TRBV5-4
TGTGCCAGCAGCTCCCCAAGACAGAGTCTTTGGGGCTACACCTTC
CASSSPRQSLWGYTF
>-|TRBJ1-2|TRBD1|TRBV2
TGTGCCAGCAGTCATACCGGGACAGGGGATAGAGGCTACACCTTC
CASSHTGTGDRGYTF
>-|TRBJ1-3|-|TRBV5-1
TGCGCCAGCAGCTTCCTACAGGGCAGCTCTGGAAACACCATATATTTT
CASSFLQGSSGNTIYF
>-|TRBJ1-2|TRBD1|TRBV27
TGTGCCAGCAGTCCCTGGGACAGGGGATGGTATGGCTACACCTTC
CASSPWDRGWYGYTF
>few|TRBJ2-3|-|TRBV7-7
TGTGCCAGCAGCCCGGCGGGACGGACTAGCACAGATACGCAGTATTTT
CASSPAGRTSTDTQYF
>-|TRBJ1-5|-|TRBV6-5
TGTGCCAGCAGTTACACAGGGTCTAGCAATCAGCCCCAGCATTTT
CASSYTGSSNQPQHF
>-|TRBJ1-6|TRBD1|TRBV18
TGTGCCAGCTCAATCGGACAGGGAAAGAATTCACCCCTCCACTTT
CASSIGQGKNSPLHF
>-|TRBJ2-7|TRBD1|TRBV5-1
TGCGCCAGCAGCTTGGGTCCCAGACAGGGGGCTGACGAGCAGTACTTC
CASSLGPRQGADEQYF
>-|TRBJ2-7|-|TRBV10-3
TGTGCCATCAGGGACTCCCGGGTCCCAGACGAGCAGTACTTC
CAIRDSRVPDEQYF
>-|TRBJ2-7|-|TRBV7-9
TGTGCCAGCAGCCGAGTTGGCTACGAGCAGTACTTC
CASSRVGYEQYF
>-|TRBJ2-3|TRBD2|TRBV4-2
TGTGCCAGCAGCCCCGGGACTAGCGGCACAGATACGCAGTATTTT
CASSPGTSGTDTQYF
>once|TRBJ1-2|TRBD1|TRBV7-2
TGTGCCAGCAGTATCCAAGGACAGGGAAGAATTGGCTACACCTTC
CASSIQGQGRIGYTF
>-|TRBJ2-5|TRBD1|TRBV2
TGTGCCAGCAGTGAAGCGACAGGGGGTTTAGAGACCCAGTACTTC
CASSEATGGLETQYF
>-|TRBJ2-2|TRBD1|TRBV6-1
TGTGCCAGCACTGAAGTTGGACAGGGGAGGCTAGCGAACACCGGGGAGCTGTTTTTT
CASTEVGQGRLANTGELFF
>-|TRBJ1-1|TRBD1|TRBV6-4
TGTGCCAGCAGTGCCCCAAGACAGGGGAGGAACACTGAAGCTTTCTTT
CASSAPRQGRNTEAFF
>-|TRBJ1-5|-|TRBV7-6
TGTGCCAGCAGCTTCTTAGGGGGCAATCAGCCCCAGCATTTT
CASSFLGGNQPQHF
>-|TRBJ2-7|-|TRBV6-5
TGTGCCAGCAGTTACTCCCCTGAGTCCTACGAGCAGTACTTC
CASSYSPESYEQYF
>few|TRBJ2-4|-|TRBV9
TGTGCCAGCAGCGTAGGGGCAGGGCTCATGGGGAACATTCAGTACTTC
CASSVGAGLMGNIQYF
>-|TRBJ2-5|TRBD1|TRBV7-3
TGTGCCAGCAGCTTGGGACAGGGAGAGACCCAGTACTTC
CASSLGQGETQYF
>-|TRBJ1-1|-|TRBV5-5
TGTGCCAGCAGCTTGGGTCCAGTGAACACTGAAGCTTTCTTT
CASSLGPVNTEAFF
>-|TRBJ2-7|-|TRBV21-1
TGTGCCAGCAGTACCAAGTGGGGCACCCCCCCCTACGAGCAGTACTTC
CASSTKWGTPPYEQYF
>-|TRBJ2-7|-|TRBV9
TGTGCCAGCAGCCCCTACGACAGGTACTCCTCCTACGAGCAGTACTTC
CASSPYDRYSSYEQYF
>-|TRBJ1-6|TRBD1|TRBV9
TGTGCCAGCAGCTATGGGGGGACAGATTATAATTCACCCCTCCACTTT
CASSYGGTDYNSPLHF
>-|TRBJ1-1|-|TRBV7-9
TGTGCCAGCAGCCACATTCTCACAGGAAAGGAGACTGAAGCTTTCTTT
CASSHILTGKETEAFF
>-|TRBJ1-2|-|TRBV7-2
TGTGCCAGCAGCCGAGACACGATCTATGGCTACACCTTC
CASSRDTIYGYTF
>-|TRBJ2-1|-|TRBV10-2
TGCGCCAGCAGAGAAGCGGGCTCCTACAATGAGCAGTTCTTC
CASREAGSYNEQFF
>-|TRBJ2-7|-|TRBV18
TGTGCCAGCTCCCGAAGGACAGACGAGCAGTACTTC
CASSRRTDEQYF
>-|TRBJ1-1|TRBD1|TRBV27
TGTGCCAGCAGTTTATTACAGGGGGCAGAAGCTTTCTTT
CASSLLQGAEAFF
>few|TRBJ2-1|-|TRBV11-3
TGTGCCAGCAGCTTAGGCCTAGCAGTTCTTAACAATGAGCAGTTCTTC
CASSLGLAVLNNEQFF
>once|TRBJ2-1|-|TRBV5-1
TGCGCCAGCAGCTTGGGAGCTTCGACAGGCTCCTACAATGAGCAGTTCTTC
CASSLGASTGSYNEQFF
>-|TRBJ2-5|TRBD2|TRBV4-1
TGCGCCAGCAGCCAATCCGGGACTAGCGGGAGTCAAGAAGAGACCCAGTACTTC
CASSQSGTSGSQEETQYF
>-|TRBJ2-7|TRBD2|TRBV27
TGTGCCAGCCGGCGGCAGCGGGGGTTCGCAATTCCCAGAGAAACCTACGAGCAGTACTTC
CASRRQRGFAIPRETYEQYF
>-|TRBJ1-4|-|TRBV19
TGTGCCAGTAATCGCCGGGACACGGCAACTAATGAAAAACTGTTTTTT
CASNRRDTATNEKLFF
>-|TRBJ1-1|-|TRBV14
TGTGCCAGCAGCCAAGATGTGATGGGAGGCACTGAAGCTTTCTTT
CASSQDVMGGTEAFF
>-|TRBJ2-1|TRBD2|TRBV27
TGTGCCAGCAGGGGACTAGCGGGGACTTTCGGTGAGCAGTTCTTC
CASRGLAGTFGEQFF
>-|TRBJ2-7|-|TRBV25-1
TGTGCCAGCAACCTGAACTTCCGTGGACTGATCTACGAGCAGTACTTC
CASNLNFRGLIYEQYF
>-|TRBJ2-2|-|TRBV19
TGTGCCAGTAGGGGCTTTCTGCAGGGGCGCCTTTCAAACACCGGGGAGCTGTTTTTT
CASRGFLQGRLSNTGELFF
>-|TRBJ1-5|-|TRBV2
TGTGCCAGCAGCGCTCACAGAAACAGCAATCAGCCCCAGCATTTT
CASSAHRNSNQPQHF
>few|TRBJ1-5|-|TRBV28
TGTGCCAGCAGTTCATCCCCGCAGGGTCAGCCCCAGCATTTT
CASSSSPQGQPQHF
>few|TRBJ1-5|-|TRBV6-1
TGTGCCAGCAGTGTTTACCATGGGACAATTAATCAGCCCCAGCATTTT
CASSVYHGTINQPQHF
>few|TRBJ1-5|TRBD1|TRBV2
TGTGCCAGCGCTGGACAGGTAACCCAGCCCCAGCATTTT
CASAGQVTQPQHF
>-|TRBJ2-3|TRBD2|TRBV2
TGTGCCAGCCGGGGAGGGTCGTATTCAGATACGCAGTATTTT
CASRGGSYSDTQYF
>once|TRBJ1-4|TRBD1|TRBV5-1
TGCGCCAGCAGCTCAGACAGGGCTGGGGAAAAACTGTTTTTT
CASSSDRAGEKLFF
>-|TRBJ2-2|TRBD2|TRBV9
TGTGCCAGCAGCGAGCGGGGGGGCTCGTCCGGGGAGCTGTTTTTT
CASSERGGSSGELFF
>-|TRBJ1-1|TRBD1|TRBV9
TGTGCCAGCAGCGACGACAGGGGAAAGGGAATGAACACTGAAGCTTTCTTT
CASSDDRGKGMNTEAFF
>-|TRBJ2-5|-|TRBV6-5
TGTGCCAGCAGTTACTCGAGAACAGGGCAAGAGACCCAGTACTTC
CASSYSRTGQETQYF
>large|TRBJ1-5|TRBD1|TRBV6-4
TGTGCCAGCAGCCAGGGGGCCAATCAGCCCCAGCATTTT
CASSQGANQPQHF
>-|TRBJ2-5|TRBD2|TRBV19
TGTGCCAGTAGTGCGGGACGTGCGGGGGGGGGAGAGACCCAGTACTTC
CASSAGRAGGGETQYF